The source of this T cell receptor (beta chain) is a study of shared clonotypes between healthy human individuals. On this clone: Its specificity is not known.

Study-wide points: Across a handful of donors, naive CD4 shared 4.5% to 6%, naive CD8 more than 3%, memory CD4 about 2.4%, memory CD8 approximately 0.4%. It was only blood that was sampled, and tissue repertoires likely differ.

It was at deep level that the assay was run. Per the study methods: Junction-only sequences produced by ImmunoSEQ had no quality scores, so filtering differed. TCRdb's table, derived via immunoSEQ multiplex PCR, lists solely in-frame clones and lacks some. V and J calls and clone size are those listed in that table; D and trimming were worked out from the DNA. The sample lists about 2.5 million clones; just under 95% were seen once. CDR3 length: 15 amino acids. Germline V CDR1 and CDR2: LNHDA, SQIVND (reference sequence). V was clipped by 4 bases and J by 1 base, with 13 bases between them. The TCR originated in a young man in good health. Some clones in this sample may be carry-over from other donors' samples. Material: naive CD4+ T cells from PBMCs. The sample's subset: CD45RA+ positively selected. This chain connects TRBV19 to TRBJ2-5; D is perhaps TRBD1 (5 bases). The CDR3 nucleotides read TGTGCCAGTAGTAGGACAATCGGAACCCAAGAGACCCAGTACTTC. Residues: CASSRTIGTQETQYF.